This T cell receptor (beta chain) is drawn from a study of blood T cell repertoires in COVID-19. The repertoire was sequenced with immunoSEQ multiplex PCR; TCRdb's copy has only in-frame clones and lacks some. This table has a few hundred thousand clones, more than 85% appearing once. This TCR came from a woman in her 70s with active or convalescent COVID-19. The sequencing input was peripheral blood.

For the CDR3, the DNA is TGTGCCAGCTCACCCTACTTAGCCTATAATTCACCCCTCCACTTT. The encoded protein is CASSPYLAYNSPLHF. The V call is TRBV18, the J call TRBJ1-6; no firm D call. The V end lost 3 bases, the J end lost 2 bases, and 8 bases lay between the germline ends. The CDR3 is 15 residues long. The germline gives CDR1 KGHSH, CDR2 LQKENI.